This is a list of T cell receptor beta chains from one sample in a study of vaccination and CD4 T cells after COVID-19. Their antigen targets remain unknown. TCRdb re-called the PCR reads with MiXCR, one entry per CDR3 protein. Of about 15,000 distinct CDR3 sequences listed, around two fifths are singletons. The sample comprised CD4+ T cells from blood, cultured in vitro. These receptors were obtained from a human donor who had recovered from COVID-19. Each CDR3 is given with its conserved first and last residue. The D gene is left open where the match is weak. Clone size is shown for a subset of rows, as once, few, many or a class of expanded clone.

DNA: TGCAGTGCCAATCGACAGGGGATGAACACTGAAGCTTTCTTT
CDR3: CSANRQGMNTEAFF
J: TRBJ1-1
size: NA
V: TRBV20-1
D: TRBD1

DNA: TGTGCCAGCAGTTACCAGGGGGACCCCTACGAGCAGTACTTC
CDR3: CASSYQGDPYEQYF
J: TRBJ2-7
size: NA
V: TRBV6-2/TRBV6-3
D: TRBD1

DNA: TGTGCCAGCACTGGACGGCGGGTCGATTCACCCCTCCACTTT
CDR3: CASTGRRVDSPLHF
J: TRBJ1-6
size: few
V: TRBV6-4
D: NA

DNA: TGCAGTGCTAGAGATGTAACAGAAACCTACGAGCAGTACTTC
CDR3: CSARDVTETYEQYF
J: TRBJ2-7
size: NA
V: TRBV20-1
D: NA

DNA: TGCGCCAGCAATCCGGGACTAGTTGCCGGGGAGCTGTTTTTT
CDR3: CASNPGLVAGELFF
J: TRBJ2-2
size: NA
V: TRBV10-2
D: TRBD2

DNA: TGTGCCAGCAGCTTCGACTCGGACACCTTC
CDR3: CASSFDSDTF
J: TRBJ1-2
size: few
V: TRBV7-9
D: NA

DNA: TGTGCCAGCAGTTTATTCTCCGGGACAGGGTCTACCGGGGAGCTGTTTTTT
CDR3: CASSLFSGTGSTGELFF
J: TRBJ2-2
size: NA
V: TRBV28
D: TRBD1

DNA: TGTGCCAGCAGCCTAGTCCCCGGCGGCTATGGCTACACCTTC
CDR3: CASSLVPGGYGYTF
J: TRBJ1-2
size: NA
V: TRBV6-7
D: NA

DNA: TGTGCCAGCAGCTTAGAGTTGGGACACAGCACCGGGGAGCTGTTTTTT
CDR3: CASSLELGHSTGELFF
J: TRBJ2-2
size: NA
V: TRBV7-9
D: NA

DNA: TGTGCCTGTCGACAGGGTGACAACACCGGGGAGCTGTTTTTT
CDR3: CACRQGDNTGELFF
J: TRBJ2-2
size: NA
V: TRBV19
D: TRBD1

DNA: TGTGCCACCAGCCGCGGACAGGGAGGTGGTTGGGAGCAGTTCTTC
CDR3: CATSRGQGGGWEQFF
J: TRBJ2-1
size: few
V: TRBV24-1
D: TRBD1

DNA: TGTGCCAGCGAGGCAGGGAGCAATCAGCCCCAGCATTTT
CDR3: CASEAGSNQPQHF
J: TRBJ1-5
size: few
V: TRBV7-2
D: NA

DNA: TGCAGTGCTAGTGGCGGGGCGCTCACAGATACGCAGTATTTT
CDR3: CSASGGALTDTQYF
J: TRBJ2-3
size: few
V: TRBV20-1
D: NA

DNA: TGCAGTGCTAGCACTTGGGACAGCAGGTACCAAGAGACCCAGTACTTC
CDR3: CSASTWDSRYQETQYF
J: TRBJ2-5
size: few
V: TRBV20-1
D: TRBD1

DNA: TGTGCCAGCAGCCACGACCCAAGGGACTCCACCTTC
CDR3: CASSHDPRDSTF
J: TRBJ1-2
size: NA
V: TRBV11-2
D: NA

DNA: TGTGCCAGCAGCTTACGTGAGACGGGAAACACCATATATTTT
CDR3: CASSLRETGNTIYF
J: TRBJ1-3
size: once
V: TRBV11-2
D: NA

DNA: TGTGCCAGCAGCGTGACAGGGGGGAACACTGAAGCTTTCTTT
CDR3: CASSVTGGNTEAFF
J: TRBJ1-1
size: few
V: TRBV5-5
D: TRBD1

DNA: TGTGCCAGCAGTTATGGGGGGTCCGGCGGCTACACCTTC
CDR3: CASSYGGSGGYTF
J: TRBJ1-2
size: NA
V: TRBV6-5
D: NA

DNA: TGTGCCAGCAGCCTGACCGCGGGGACTGAAGCTTTCTTT
CDR3: CASSLTAGTEAFF
J: TRBJ1-1
size: NA
V: TRBV11-2
D: NA

DNA: TGTGCCAGCAGCGCGGTTGGGGGGCGCGGCGAGCAGTACTTC
CDR3: CASSAVGGRGEQYF
J: TRBJ2-7
size: NA
V: TRBV7-2
D: NA

DNA: TGTGCCAGCAGGGATTCAACGGGTTCTGGGCAGTACTTC
CDR3: CASRDSTGSGQYF
J: TRBJ2-7
size: once
V: TRBV7-9
D: NA

DNA: TGTGCCAGCAGCTTATTGTCAGGCCCGGATAGCAATCAGCCCCAGCATTTT
CDR3: CASSLLSGPDSNQPQHF
J: TRBJ1-5
size: few
V: TRBV7-2
D: NA

DNA: TGTGCCAGCAGCGGGATCCAGGTGTACTATGGCTACACCTTC
CDR3: CASSGIQVYYGYTF
J: TRBJ1-2
size: NA
V: TRBV7-9
D: NA

DNA: TGCGCCAGCAGCTTGGCCCCAACAGGGTCGCAAGAGACCCAGTACTTC
CDR3: CASSLAPTGSQETQYF
J: TRBJ2-5
size: NA
V: TRBV5-1
D: NA

DNA: TGCGCCAGCAGTTTGCGACTCGCCTATAATTCACCCCTCCACTTT
CDR3: CASSLRLAYNSPLHF
J: TRBJ1-6
size: NA
V: TRBV10-2
D: NA

DNA: TGTGCCAGCTCACCGGAGGCGGTAAATCAGCCCCAGCATTTT
CDR3: CASSPEAVNQPQHF
J: TRBJ1-5
size: NA
V: TRBV18
D: NA